The TCR beta chain under discussion was sequenced for a study of technical replicates of blood from a few donors. V lost 3 bases to trimming and J lost 7 bases, with 9 bases between them. The CDR3 has 12 residues. Germline values: CDR1 MDHEN, CDR2 SYDVKM. TCRdb's copy holds only in-frame clones and misses some; the assay was immunoSEQ multiplex PCR. The data contain fewer than 100,000 clones, around nine tenths of them singletons. Sequencing input: T cells isolated from PBMCs. This receptor was taken from a human donor in good health. The rearrangement links TRBV28 to TRBJ1-2; D remains ambiguous. CDR3 sequence reads: CASSLRGSGYTF. The CDR3 DNA sequence: TGTGCCAGCAGTTTGCGGGGAAGTGGCTACACCTTC.